This T cell receptor beta chain was recovered during a study of cytomegalovirus exposure and HLA in healthy donors. CDR3 length: 14 amino acids. Trimming took 8 bases from V and 6 from J, leaving 17 bases between them. Germline V gives CDR1 SGHAT, CDR2 FQNNGV. The PCR was carried out with 60 Vbeta primers and 13 Jbeta primers. The data were produced by immunoSEQ multiplex PCR, yet TCRdb's version contains in-frame clones alone and is incomplete. The profile covers about 140,000 clones, with roughly 70% appearing a single time and 6.5% to 9% taken by the ten largest. Likely unrecorded immune exposures existed in these nominally healthy donors.

Sample: PBMCs. This clonotype originated in a man younger than 45 in good health and CMV-seronegative. The chain uses TRBV11-2 and TRBJ1-5; D is unresolved. CDR3 sequence: CASSRSNLPQPQHF. As DNA, the CDR3 is TGTGCCAGCTCCAGGTCGAACTTGCCTCAGCCCCAGCATTTT.